These 25 T cell receptor beta chains originate from one sample sequenced in a study of blood T cell repertoires in COVID-19. Generated by immunoSEQ multiplex PCR, the TCRdb table keeps only in-frame clones and is missing some. Of approximately 120,000 clones listed, over 70% are singletons. The sequencing sample was made of peripheral blood. Receptors were obtained from a woman between 50 and 59 years old with acute or convalescent COVID-19.

Worth noting for this clone: The same CDR3 also results from other DNA sequences found in this sample. The genes are TRBV12-3 or TRBV12-4 and TRBJ1-1; tentative D call: TRBD1 (5 bases). The CDR3 runs 13 residues. Trimming took 6 bases from V and 3 from J, leaving 11 bases between them. CDR3 loop: CASSLKGDTEAFF. In nucleotides, the CDR3 is TGTGCCAGCAGCTTAAAAGGGGACACTGAAGCTTTCTTT.

This chain links TRBV24-1 with TRBJ2-2; 8 bases line up with TRBD1. CDR1 is KGHDR, CDR2 SFDVKD, per germline. V lost 2 bases and J lost 1; bases outside the gene matches: 5. CDR3 length: 17 amino acids. The CDR3 DNA reads TGTGCCACCAGTGATTCCGGACAGGGTTGGAACACCGGGGAGCTGTTTTTT. This codes for CATSDSGQGWNTGELFF.

The V gene is TRBV6-5, the J gene TRBJ2-2, with 8 positions matching TRBD1. There are 15 residues in the CDR3. J lost 4 bases, V lost 6 bases, and 7 bases had no gene match. Germline V lookup: CDR1 MNHEY, CDR2 SVGAGI. The CDR3 region has the DNA TGTGCCAGCAGGCTTCAGGGGGCAGGCACCGGGGAGCTGTTTTTT. Translating it yields CASRLQGAGTGELFF.

V and J are TRBV24-1 and TRBJ1-5; D possibly corresponds to TRBD1 (6 bases). The CDR3 totals 15 residues. Trimming removed 4 bases from V and 4 bases from J, with 13 bases in between. The germline V gene encodes CDR1 KGHDR and CDR2 SFDVKD. CDR3 DNA sequence: TGTGCCACCAGTGACGACAGAGGGGGAAATCAGCCCCAGCATTTT. Protein product: CATSDDRGGNQPQHF.

The J gene is TRBJ2-2, the V gene TRBV5-1, with D unclear. Germline-derived CDR1 and CDR2 are SGHRS and YFSETQ. This CDR3 region has 14 residues. Deletions cut 2 bases from V and 2 bases from J, with 7 bases between. The CDR3: CASSFRDNTGELFF. For the CDR3, the DNA is TGCGCCAGCAGCTTTCGCGATAACACCGGGGAGCTGTTTTTT.

The CDR3 bases are TGCGCCAGCAGCTTGGAAGCGAACACTGAAGCTTTCTTT. Translation: CASSLEANTEAFF. The chain has TRBV5-1 and TRBJ1-1, with no clear D. With 0 bases removed from V and 1 base from J, the gap between germline ends came to 4 bases. Germline V CDR1 and CDR2: SGHRS, YFSETQ. The CDR3 contains 13 residues.

A single count supports this clone. V usage is TRBV12-5 and J usage is TRBJ2-2; 9 bases map to TRBD1. The V gene's germline CDR1 is LGHNT and CDR2 FRNRAP. CDR3 size: 14 residues. The V gene end was trimmed by 5 bases and the J gene end by 6 bases; junction bases not matched to a gene: 4. Written as DNA, the CDR3 is TGTGCTAGTGGTCAACAGGGGGCGGCCGGGGAGCTGTTTTTT. Translating gives CASGQQGAAGELFF. The full variable domain, with the rest looked up from reference TRBV12-5 and TRBJ2-2, is DARVTQTPRHKVTEMGQEVTMRCQPILGHNTVFWYRQTMMQGLELLAYFRNRAPLDDSGMPKDRFSAEMPDATLATLKIQPSEPRDSAVYFCASGQQGAAGELFFGEGSRLTVL.

The rearrangement links TRBV11-2 to TRBJ1-2; 9 bases fit TRBD1. Germline trimming cut 0 bases from V and 4 bases from J; bases unmatched to any gene: 3. CDR3 length: 15 residues. Looked up from germline, CDR1 is SGHAT and CDR2 is FQNNGV. This chain's CDR3 is CASSLDWGQGYGYTF. Here the CDR3 DNA reads TGTGCCAGCAGCTTAGATTGGGGACAGGGCTATGGCTACACCTTC.

The chain combines TRBV2 with TRBJ1-4; 7 bases are shared with TRBD1. Germline V gene sequence: CDR1 SNHLY, CDR2 FYNNEI. V dropped 5 bases and J dropped 5; count of bases not matched to a gene: 5. This CDR3 has 14 residues. Here the CDR3 reads CASSPLGQNEKLFF. CDR3 nucleotides: TGTGCCAGCAGTCCACTGGGACAGAATGAAAAACTGTTTTTT.

The chain couples TRBV4-2 to TRBJ2-3; the match to TRBD1 covers 8 bases. V shed 4 bases and J 3 bases; nucleotides not matched to a gene: 9. The germline V gene has CDR1 LGHNA and CDR2 YNFKEQ. The CDR3 runs 16 residues. The CDR3 nucleotides read TGTGCCAGCAGCCCCCTTGGGACAGGAATAACAGATACGCAGTATTTT. Protein product: CASSPLGTGITDTQYF.

By sample share, this clone is medium-sized. CDR3 loop: CASSLTGPATNEKLFF. As DNA, the CDR3 is TGTGCCAGCAGCTTAACAGGTCCTGCAACTAATGAAAAACTGTTTTTT. This chain links TRBV4-2 with TRBJ1-4; TRBD1 might be the D (5 bases). The CDR3 is made up of 16 amino acids. The ends were cut back, 5 bases at V and 0 bases at J, with 13 bases in the middle. In germline, CDR1 is LGHNA, CDR2 YNFKEQ.

The V and J genes are TRBV7-9 and TRBJ2-3; 9 nucleotides line up with TRBD2. V lost 4 bases to trimming and J lost 4 bases; unmatched junction nucleotides: 6. The CDR3 is 15 amino acids. Germline assignment: CDR1 SEHNR and CDR2 FQNEAQ (reference sequence). Here the CDR3 DNA reads TGTGCCAGCAGCTCCCCGGGACTAGCTGCAGATACGCAGTATTTT. It yields the protein CASSSPGLAADTQYF. Full variable domain (rest looked up from reference TRBV7-9 and TRBJ2-3): DTGVSQNPRHKITKRGQNVTFRCDPISEHNRLYWYRQTLGQGPEFLTYFQNEAQLEKSRLLSDRFSAERPKGSFSTLEIQRTEQGDSAMYLCASSSPGLAADTQYFGPGTRLTVL.

This chain joins TRBV27 and TRBJ1-2, with D possibly matching TRBD1 (6 bases). V lost 1 base and J lost 3, with 12 bases in between. CDR1 is MNHEY and CDR2 is SMNVEV in the germline V gene (reference sequence). This CDR3 contains 15 residues. CDR3 protein: CASSLFTGSDYGYTF. DNA for the CDR3: TGTGCCAGCAGTTTATTCACAGGGAGCGACTATGGCTACACCTTC.

V usage is TRBV6-6 and J usage is TRBJ2-3, with 12 nucleotides matching TRBD2. J was trimmed by 2 bases and V by 5 bases; bases with no gene match: 8. Germline V CDR1 and CDR2: MNHNY, SVGAGI (reference sequence). The CDR3 contains 17 residues. CDR3 region: CASSRSWTSGNTDTQYF. Here the CDR3 DNA reads TGTGCCAGCAGTCGATCCTGGACTAGCGGGAACACAGATACGCAGTATTTT.

This chain connects TRBV2 to TRBJ1-6; maybe TRBD1 (5 bases). In germline, CDR1 is SNHLY, CDR2 FYNNEI. V lost 7 bases and J lost 5, with 15 bases in between. This CDR3 has 15 residues. The CDR3 spells CASKTATRNNSPLHF. CDR3 coding DNA: TGTGCCAGCAAGACAGCAACCCGTAATAATTCACCCCTCCACTTT.

The chain combines TRBV5-1 with TRBJ1-2; 8 positions match TRBD1. Germline CDR1 and CDR2: SGHRS and YFSETQ. The ends lost 4 bases at V and 3 bases at J; junction bases unmatched: 5. The CDR3 totals 14 residues. CDR3 DNA: TGCGCCAGCAGCGAAGGACAGGGCTACTATGGCTACACCTTC. It codes for CASSEGQGYYGYTF.

This clone was detected only once. This sequence joins TRBV19 and TRBJ2-4, with D possibly TRBD2 on 6 matching bases. The germline gives CDR1 LNHDA, CDR2 SQIVND (reference sequence). The length of the CDR3 is 19 residues. V was trimmed by 5 bases and J by 0 bases, leaving 23 bases between them. The CDR3 DNA follows: TGTGCCAGTAGTGGCCGAACCTCCGGGACTTATCTAGCCAAAAACATTCAGTACTTC. This codes for CASSGRTSGTYLAKNIQYF.

This clone was counted between two and nine times. The genes are TRBV6-5 and TRBJ1-2, with a weak D call TRBD1 (5 bases). Germline CDR1 and CDR2: MNHEY and SVGAGI. Trimming stripped 5 bases from V and 2 bases from J, with 9 bases between. The CDR3 has 13 residues. CDR3 in DNA: TGTGCCAGCAGTAAGACAGTAAACTATGGCTACACCTTC. As protein: CASSKTVNYGYTF.

The V and J genes are TRBV27 and TRBJ1-6; weak D call: TRBD1 (5 bases). The germline CDR1 and CDR2 sequences are MNHEY and SMNVEV (reference sequence). V lost 3 bases and J 14 bases, leaving 14 bases between the germline ends. This CDR3 is 13 amino acids long. CDR3 protein: CASSFGARGALHF. The CDR3 nucleotides read TGTGCCAGCAGTTTCGGGGCCCGGGGGGCCCTCCACTTT.

This chain links TRBV10-3 with TRBJ2-2; maybe TRBD1 (7 bases). Germline loops: CDR1 ENHRY, CDR2 SYGVKD. The V and J ends lost 3 bases and 5 bases respectively, with 10 bases between them. The CDR3 consists of 14 residues. CDR3 sequence (DNA): TGTGCCATCAGTGAACCAGGGGGGACCGGGGAGCTGTTTTTT. Its translation is CAISEPGGTGELFF.

This chain links TRBV12-3 or TRBV12-4 with TRBJ1-1; D is undetermined. This CDR3 region has 13 residues. Trimming removed 3 bases from V and 0 bases from J, with 5 bases in between. The CDR3 protein is CASSFLMNTEAFF. The CDR3 coding sequence is TGTGCCAGCAGTTTTTTAATGAACACTGAAGCTTTCTTT.

The V call is TRBV5-1, the J call TRBJ1-3; no definite D call. V was cut by 4 bases and J by 1 base, with 12 bases left in between. This CDR3 region has 15 residues. The germline V gene encodes CDR1 SGHRS and CDR2 YFSETQ. The chain's CDR3 is CASSVNRGSGNTIYF. CDR3 DNA sequence: TGCGCCAGCAGCGTCAACCGGGGATCTGGAAACACCATATATTTT.

V and J are TRBV5-1 and TRBJ2-7; D call uncertain. The V end lost 5 bases, the J end lost 4 bases, and 7 bases lay between the germline ends. The V gene's germline CDR1 is SGHRS and CDR2 YFSETQ. The CDR3 sequence is 11 residues long. The chain's CDR3 is CASRSNYEQYF. The CDR3 DNA follows: TGCGCCAGCAGGTCAAATTACGAGCAGTACTTC.

The chain uses TRBV9 and TRBJ2-1; TRBD2 is a possible D gene (5 bases). Germline-derived CDR1 and CDR2 are SGDLS and YYNGEE. V was shortened by 0 bases and J by 2 bases, with 9 bases between the two germline ends. CDR3 size: 15 residues. The CDR3 protein is CASSVGGRTYNEQFF. CDR3 sequence (DNA): TGTGCCAGCAGCGTAGGTGGGAGAACCTACAATGAGCAGTTCTTC.

The chain carries TRBV5-4 and TRBJ2-1; 8 nucleotides agree with TRBD1. In germline, CDR1 is SGHNT, CDR2 YYREEE (reference sequence). The V and J ends lost 3 bases and 5 bases, in that order; junction bases with no gene match: 7. The CDR3 is 15 residues long. The chain's CDR3 is CASSSAGQGHNEQFF. CDR3 nucleotide sequence: TGTGCCAGCAGCTCTGCCGGACAGGGCCACAATGAGCAGTTCTTC.